One and the same sample provided the 7 T cell receptor beta chains below, sequenced in a study of blood T cell repertoires in COVID-19. The table came from immunoSEQ multiplex PCR; TCRdb's copy has only in-frame clones and leaves some out. The sample has some 130,000 clones; less than 90% are singletons. What was sequenced was peripheral blood. The source of these receptors is a man older than 75 with acute or convalescent COVID-19.

This chain links TRBV6-5 with TRBJ2-1, with D possibly TRBD2 on 5 matching bases. Germline V gene lookup returns CDR1 MNHEY and CDR2 SVGAGI. V shed 6 bases and J shed 8 bases, with 11 bases lying between them. CDR3 length: 12 residues. The CDR3 is CASSTLGDEQFF. CDR3 DNA: TGTGCCAGCAGCACCTTGGGAGATGAGCAGTTCTTC.

The chain is built from TRBV2 and TRBJ2-7; possibly TRBD1 for D (6 bases). Trimming left V 7 bases short and J 2 bases short, with 18 bases between. Germline-derived CDR1 and CDR2 are SNHLY and FYNNEI. There are 15 residues in the CDR3. The DNA for the CDR3 is TGTGCCAGCACCCTGAACAGGGACACACCCTACGAGCAGTACTTC. Its protein product is CASTLNRDTPYEQYF.

This chain joins TRBV14 and TRBJ2-1, with 8 bases lining up with TRBD2. This CDR3 region has 16 residues. Per the germline V gene, CDR1 is SGHDN and CDR2 is FVKESK. The V gene end was trimmed by 2 bases and the J gene end by 0 bases; junction bases not matched to a gene: 3. The CDR3 spells CASSQISGASYNEQFF. In nucleotides, the CDR3 is TGTGCCAGCAGCCAAATTAGCGGGGCCTCCTACAATGAGCAGTTCTTC.

This chain links TRBV24-1 with TRBJ2-2; TRBD2 is a possible D gene (7 bases). V was shortened by 4 bases and J by 3 bases, with 14 bases between the two germline ends. Germline CDR1 and CDR2: KGHDR and SFDVKD. This CDR3 is built from 16 residues. The CDR3 DNA is TGTGCCACCAGTGAGGCGGGGGCAGTGGACACCGGGGAGCTGTTTTTT. Translating gives CATSEAGAVDTGELFF.

V is TRBV29-1 and J is TRBJ1-4, with TRBD1 matching over 7 bases. Germline loops: CDR1 SQVTM, CDR2 ANQGSEA. This CDR3 has 13 residues. After removal of 4 bases from V and 5 bases from J, the junction contained 4 bases not matched to a gene. This chain's CDR3 is CSVVGQINEKLFF. CDR3 sequence (DNA): TGCAGCGTTGTGGGACAGATAAATGAAAAACTGTTTTTT.

A few counts support this clone. The same CDR3 is also encoded by other DNA sequences in this sample. This rearrangement joins TRBV11-2 to TRBJ1-2, with 7 bases that match TRBD1. V shed 1 base, J shed 2 bases, and the junction held 4 bases outside the gene matches. The germline gives CDR1 SGHAT, CDR2 FQNNGV. CDR3 length equals 15 residues. The CDR3 protein is CASSLVQGWNYGYTF. The CDR3 nucleotides read TGTGCCAGCAGCTTAGTACAGGGGTGGAACTATGGCTACACCTTC.

This rearrangement joins TRBV5-8 to TRBJ2-3; 8 positions agree with TRBD2. J was trimmed by 4 bases and V by 7 bases; bases with no gene match: 23. The CDR3 is 19 amino acids. The germline V gene has CDR1 SGHTS and CDR2 YDEGEE. The CDR3 DNA sequence: TGTGCCAGCCCCCTGGGGTCCGTAGGAAGGACTAGCAATCCAGATACGCAGTATTTT. This codes for CASPLGSVGRTSNPDTQYF. Filled out from reference TRBV5-8 and TRBJ2-3, the complete variable domain reads EAGVTQSPTHLIKTRGQQATLRCSPISGHTSVYWYQQALGLGLQFLLWYDEGEERNRGNFPPRFSGRQFPNYSSELNVNALELEDSALYLCASPLGSVGRTSNPDTQYFGPGTRLTVL.